Listed below are T cell receptor beta chains from one sample, sequenced in a study of regulatory T cells in long-lasting Graves disease. TCRdb used MiXCR to reprocess the multiplex PCR reads, holding one entry per CDR3 protein. The data show 450,000 to 600,000 distinct CDR3 sequences, with 15% to 20% seen just once and less than 15% held by the top ten. These same data were also listed under a study on T cells in Graves' hyperthyroidism and ophthalmopathy.

The sample consisted of peripheral blood mononuclear cells (PBMCs), taken at new diagnosis, from a patient treated with antithyroid drugs. These receptors came from a man aged 40-49 years with Graves disease. Each CDR3 is given with its conserved first and last residue. The order of the fields is V gene, D gene, J gene, clone size, CDR3 DNA, CDR3 protein. The D gene is left open where the match is weak. Some rows mark clone size as missing; the rest say once, few, many or name a class of expanded clone.

TRBV28	TRBD1	TRBJ2-7	.	TGTGCCAGCAGTTTACAGGGGGCAGGGTACCGCGACGAGCAGTACTTC	CASSLQGAGYRDEQYF
TRBV7-9	.	TRBJ2-1	many	TGTGCCAGCAGTTTAGCGGTCTACAATGAGCAGTTCTTC	CASSLAVYNEQFF
TRBV11-2	.	TRBJ2-7	many	TGTGCCAGCAGCCCGGGATACGAGCAGTACTTC	CASSPGYEQYF
TRBV2	TRBD1	TRBJ2-7	.	TGTGCCAGCAGGTCCGGGACAGGGTACTACGAGCAGTACTTC	CASRSGTGYYEQYF
TRBV11-1	TRBD1	TRBJ1-1	many	TGTGCCAGCAGCCATCCGACAGGGAACCTCCAAGCTTTCTTT	CASSHPTGNLQAFF
TRBV6-1	.	TRBJ1-6	many	TGTGCCAGCAGTCGCGGACTGGGAACATGGAATTCACCCCTCCACTTT	CASSRGLGTWNSPLHF
TRBV27	TRBD2	TRBJ2-1	.	TGTGCCAGCAGCCGAGAGGGGCGGGAGAACAATGAGCAGTTCTTC	CASSREGRENNEQFF
TRBV2	.	TRBJ1-1	many	TGTGCCAGCAGGAAGGGGAGGAACACTGAAGCTTTCTTT	CASRKGRNTEAFF
TRBV5-1	.	TRBJ2-2	few	TGCGCCAGCAGCTTGGAGAGGGTTGACGGGGAGCTGTTTTTT	CASSLERVDGELFF
TRBV2	TRBD2	TRBJ2-2	.	TGTGCCAGCTGGCAGCGGGGTTACACCGGGGAGCTGTTTTTT	CASWQRGYTGELFF
TRBV7-2	.	TRBJ2-5	few	TGTGCCAGCAGCTGGGAGCGGCTAGAGACCCAGTACTTC	CASSWERLETQYF
TRBV7-3	.	TRBJ2-5	many	TGTGCCAGCAGCCCAACGCGGGACCACCAAGAGACCCAGTACTTC	CASSPTRDHQETQYF
TRBV27	.	TRBJ2-1	.	TGTGCCAGCAGCCCCCCATCTGACAGGGGATTTTCGCGGGAGGGTTTCGGTGAGCAGTTCTTC	CASSPPSDRGFSREGFGEQFF
TRBV2	.	TRBJ2-7	.	TGTGCCAGCAAGTACGGGACCCGCGCCTACGAGCAGTGCTTC	CASKYGTRAYEQCF
TRBV12-3/TRBV12-4	TRBD2	TRBJ2-7	many	TGTGCCAGCAGTGAGCGAGTAGCGGGGACCTACGAGCAGTACTTC	CASSERVAGTYEQYF
TRBV29-1	.	TRBJ1-1	.	TGCAACGATGGCGGGATGAACACTGAAGCTTTCTTT	CNDGGMNTEAFF
TRBV6-2/TRBV6-3	.	TRBJ1-5	many	TGTGCCAGCGGACTGGACGGACAGCAGCTGAATCAGCCCCAGCATTTT	CASGLDGQQLNQPQHF
TRBV5-8	.	TRBJ2-1	.	TGTGCCAGCAGCTCCGACACTAGCAGCAATGAGCAGTTCTTC	CASSSDTSSNEQFF
TRBV10-3	.	TRBJ2-1	.	TGTGCCATCAGTCCCGGGACGACCAATGAGCAGTTCTTC	CAISPGTTNEQFF
TRBV6-2/TRBV6-3	.	TRBJ2-1	many	TGTGCCAGCAGTTCTGACGACAGAGCCAACAATGAGCAGTTCTTC	CASSSDDRANNEQFF
TRBV29-1	.	TRBJ2-1	.	TGCAGCGCGGACCCCCACGGGGACAATGAGCAGTTCTTC	CSADPHGDNEQFF
TRBV7-3	TRBD1	TRBJ2-3	few	TGTGCCAGCAGCCAGCGCATGACAGGGGGTAGCACAGATACGCAGTATTTT	CASSQRMTGGSTDTQYF
TRBV20-1	TRBD1	TRBJ1-2	many	TGCAGTGCTAGAACCGACAGGGGGCATGGCTACACCTTC	CSARTDRGHGYTF
TRBV5-1	TRBD2	TRBJ2-1	many	TGCGCCAGCAGTCCGCGGGGGACTAGCGGGAGGGCGGGTTACAATGAGCAGTTCTTC	CASSPRGTSGRAGYNEQFF
TRBV11-2	.	TRBJ2-7	many	TGTGCCAGCAGCTTAGCGGACTACGAGCAGTACTTC	CASSLADYEQYF
TRBV24-1	.	TRBJ2-2	many	TGTGCCACCAGTGATAGACAGCCGGGATGGACCGGGGAGCTGTTTTTT	CATSDRQPGWTGELFF
TRBV12-3/TRBV12-4	.	TRBJ1-2	few	TGTGCCAGCACCTCTCGGGGGGTCATAGATGGCTACACCTTC	CASTSRGVIDGYTF
TRBV29-1	TRBD1	TRBJ2-1	once	TGCAGCGTGACTCGGGACAGCTACAATGAGCAGTCCTTC	CSVTRDSYNEQSF
TRBV5-1	.	TRBJ2-1	many	TGTGCCAGCAGCTTGGACCCTGGCTCCTACAATGAGCAGTTCTTC	CASSLDPGSYNEQFF
TRBV6-2/TRBV6-3	.	TRBJ2-5	many	TGTGCCAGCAGTTACGGCCCTCCCGGCGGGACCCAGTACTTC	CASSYGPPGGTQYF
TRBV2	.	TRBJ2-7	.	TGTGCCAGCAGAGGAAGCAGGACTTCCTACGAGCAGTACTTC	CASRGSRTSYEQYF
TRBV2	TRBD2	TRBJ2-7	many	TGTGCCAGCAGCCTGGGACTAGCGGGAGGGGGCTACGAGCAGTACTTC	CASSLGLAGGGYEQYF
TRBV20-1	.	TRBJ2-7	many	TGCAGTGCAAAGGACCCTCTCTACGAGCAGTACTTC	CSAKDPLYEQYF
TRBV28	.	TRBJ2-1	many	TGTGCCAGCAGTTTACCAGGGGCGGCGGGGAATGAGCAGTTCTTC	CASSLPGAAGNEQFF
TRBV12-3/TRBV12-4	TRBD1	TRBJ1-1	many	TGTGCCAGCAGCTCAAGGACAGGGGGCACTGAAGCTTTCTTT	CASSSRTGGTEAFF
TRBV5-1	.	TRBJ2-7	many	TGCGCCAGCAGCTTGGAGACCGGACAGCCTTCCTACGAGCAGTACTTC	CASSLETGQPSYEQYF
TRBV29-1	TRBD2	TRBJ2-4	many	TGCAGCGTTGAAGAGCGGGAGTCCAAAAACATTCAGTACTTC	CSVEERESKNIQYF
TRBV20-1	.	TRBJ2-7	many	TGCAGTGCTAGAGCCACAGTAACCTACGAGCAGTACTTC	CSARATVTYEQYF
TRBV20-1	TRBD1	TRBJ1-1	many	TGCAGTGCTAGATCAGGGGGGGCGCGTCGGAACACTGAAGCTTTCTTT	CSARSGGARRNTEAFF
TRBV7-9	.	TRBJ2-7	many	TGTGCCAGCAGCCCCCGTACAGGCCCCCTCGAGCAGTACTTC	CASSPRTGPLEQYF
TRBV12-3/TRBV12-4	.	TRBJ2-7	few	TGTGCCAGCGCCAAAGACAGGCTCTCCTACGAGCAGTACTTC	CASAKDRLSYEQYF
TRBV5-4	.	TRBJ2-1	once	TGTGCCAGCAGCCCCTCTCTCCTGGGCGCAAAAGGTGAGCAGTTCTTC	CASSPSLLGAKGEQFF
TRBV28	TRBD1	TRBJ2-2	many	TGTGCCAGCAAAGCTGTCAGGGGGCGCTTCACCGGGGAGCTGTTTTTT	CASKAVRGRFTGELFF
TRBV7-2	.	TRBJ2-3	.	TGTGCCAGCAGGGATGATACTAGCACAGATACGCAGTATTTT	CASRDDTSTDTQYF
TRBV2	.	TRBJ1-5	many	TGTGCCAGCAGTCCCATCGGGGGGGTCGGTGGCAATCAGCCCCAGCATTTT	CASSPIGGVGGNQPQHF
TRBV7-9	TRBD1	TRBJ2-2	many	TGTGCCAGCAGCTTAATCCGGGACAGGGGCCTGAACACCGGGGAGCTGTTTTTT	CASSLIRDRGLNTGELFF
TRBV12-3/TRBV12-4	.	TRBJ1-5	few	TGTGCCAGCAGTCGCCGCCGGGACCTGGGGGGAATTCAGCCCCAGCATTTT	CASSRRRDLGGIQPQHF
TRBV20-1	.	TRBJ2-5	many	TGCAGTGCTAGCCCATTAGGGCTGGAAGAGACCCAGTACTTC	CSASPLGLEETQYF
TRBV20-1	.	TRBJ2-7	many	TGCAGTGCTAGTCTTACCTACGAGCAGTACTTC	CSASLTYEQYF
TRBV28	.	TRBJ1-5	many	TGTGCCAGCAGTTTACTCGATCAGCCCCAGCATTTT	CASSLLDQPQHF
TRBV16	.	TRBJ1-4	.	TGTGCCAGCAGCCACTCCATGACAACTAATGAAAAACTGTTTTTT	CASSHSMTTNEKLFF
TRBV11-3	.	TRBJ1-5	.	TGTGCCAGCAGCTTAGACCGACAGAGCAATCAGCCCCAGCATTTT	CASSLDRQSNQPQHF
TRBV25-1	TRBD2	TRBJ2-2	.	TGTGCCAGCAGTGAATATATGGGACTAGCGGGAGTGTGCGTCGGGGAGCTGTTTTTT	CASSEYMGLAGVCVGELFF
TRBV20-1	TRBD1	TRBJ1-1	few	TGCAGTGCGACGGGACAGGGGGCTGAAGCTTTCTTT	CSATGQGAEAFF
TRBV7-2	TRBD2	TRBJ2-1	many	TGTGCCAGCAGTCGACTAGCTCTAAATGAGCAGTTCTTC	CASSRLALNEQFF
TRBV28	.	TRBJ1-4	.	TGTGCCAGCAGTTTAACCCGGGGGGTGGTTGAAAAACTGTTTTTT	CASSLTRGVVEKLFF
TRBV7-9	TRBD1	TRBJ2-2	many	TGTGCCAGCAGCTTCACAGGGGGCAAAACCGGGGAGCTGTTTTTT	CASSFTGGKTGELFF
TRBV28	.	TRBJ1-5	many	TGTGCCAGCACCAATAGCAATCAGCCCCAGCATTTT	CASTNSNQPQHF
TRBV20-1	.	TRBJ1-6	many	TGCACTCGACAGTTACTGTCCTATAATTCACCCCTCCACTTT	CTRQLLSYNSPLHF